These 8 T cell receptor beta chains came from one sample sequenced in a study of OX40 agonist ivuxolimab in advanced cancers. Some clones are missing from TCRdb's copy, which holds only in-frame ones; the method was immunoSEQ multiplex PCR. The table records over 55,000 clones, 85% to 90% of them present only once. The material was CD4+ or CD8+ T cells sorted from blood, obtained in a trial of the OX40 agonist ivuxolimab. The receptors derive from an adult with an advanced solid tumor such as melanoma, head and neck, liver or kidney cancer.

The V call is TRBV7-9, the J call TRBJ1-1; D gene uncertain. Per germline, CDR1 SEHNR and CDR2 FQNEAQ (reference sequence). V was cut by 3 bases and J by 0 bases, with 5 bases left in between. This CDR3 is 13 amino acids long. DNA of the CDR3: TGTGCCAGCAGCTTCACCCTGAACACTGAAGCTTTCTTT. It specifies CASSFTLNTEAFF.

V and J are TRBV7-9 and TRBJ1-1; weak D call: TRBD1 (5 bases). Germline V CDR1 and CDR2: SEHNR, FQNEAQ (reference sequence). Trimming removed 6 bases from V and 1 base from J, with 15 bases in between. This CDR3 contains 15 residues. The CDR3 loop reads CASSPKAQANTEAFF. For the CDR3, the DNA is TGTGCCAGCAGTCCTAAGGCACAGGCGAACACTGAAGCTTTCTTT.

The chain carries TRBV29-1 and TRBJ2-2; D remains unclear. The germline V and J ends were trimmed by 5 bases and 0 bases, with 10 bases remaining between them. Germline values: CDR1 SQVTM, CDR2 ANQGSEA. The CDR3 sequence is 14 residues long. The CDR3 reads CSVIGFANTGELFF. The CDR3 region has the DNA TGCAGCGTTATAGGTTTCGCGAACACCGGGGAGCTGTTTTTT.

V is TRBV5-1 and J is TRBJ1-1; D not resolved. There are 13 residues in the CDR3. The germline V and J ends were trimmed by 0 bases and 10 bases, with 13 bases remaining between them. Germline assignment: CDR1 SGHRS and CDR2 YFSETQ. The CDR3 loop is CASSLGGDGGAFF. The CDR3, as DNA: TGCGCCAGCAGCTTGGGCGGCGACGGAGGAGCTTTCTTT.

J is TRBJ2-5 and V is TRBV21-1. TRBV21-1 is a documented pseudogene. The CDR3 has 15 amino acids. Written as DNA, the CDR3 is TGTGCCAGCAGCAAATCGGTTGGCAGACAAGAGACCCAGTACTTC. Protein product: CASSKSVGRQETQYF.

The gene calls are TRBV5-1 and TRBJ2-6; D perhaps matches TRBD1 (6 bases). Germline lookup yields CDR1 SGHRS and CDR2 YFSETQ. CDR3 length: 16 amino acids. The V end lost 7 bases, the J end lost 0 bases, and 14 bases lay between the germline ends. For the CDR3, the DNA is TGCGCCAGCCAACGCGGACAGAACTCTGGGGCCAACGTCCTGACTTTC. Translation: CASQRGQNSGANVLTF.

This chain joins TRBV6-1 and TRBJ2-3, with D possibly TRBD1 on 5 matching bases. Per the germline V gene, CDR1 is MNHNS and CDR2 is SASEGT. This CDR3 has 15 amino acids. The germline V and J ends were trimmed by 4 bases and 1 base, with 12 bases remaining between them. CDR3 DNA sequence: TGTGCCAGCAGTGGGAAGGGGCGACGCACAGATACGCAGTATTTT. Translated: CASSGKGRRTDTQYF.

The chain couples TRBV6-6 to TRBJ2-7; unclear D gene. Germline CDR1 and CDR2: MNHNY and SVGAGI (reference sequence). The CDR3 spans 12 residues. Trimming left V 2 bases short and J 1 base short, with 3 bases between. The CDR3 loop reads CASSYSSYEQYF. The CDR3 nucleotides read TGTGCCAGCAGTTACAGTTCCTACGAGCAGTACTTC.